This TCR beta chain was recorded in a study of T-cell reconstitution after alpha-beta-depleted transplantation in children. The V end was cut by 3 bases, the J end by 3 bases, with 9 bases between. The CDR3 contains 13 residues. This sample's TCRbeta library carried unique molecular identifier barcodes. TCRdb reanalysed the PCR reads using MiXCR and keeps one entry per CDR3 protein. The sample yields around 960,000 distinct CDR3 sequences, around 30% seen once. V and J are TRBV12-3 or TRBV12-4 and TRBJ2-7; maybe TRBD1 (5 bases). This clonotype originated in a boy younger than two who had a stem cell transplant for SCID, so the T cells may come from the graft donor. The sequenced sample was PBMCs, mostly from graft donor cells, obtained 360 days after TCRalphabeta/CD19-depleted stem cell transplant. The CDR3 nucleotides are TGTGCCAGCAGTTTTGGGGCAGACTACGAGCAGTACTTC. Translation gives CASSFGADYEQYF.